Included here is one T cell receptor beta chain sequence, with context. This record belongs to a study of response to subunit inactivated influenza vaccine. TCRdb re-called the RT-PCR reads with MiXCR, one entry per CDR3 protein. The sample holds 860,000 or so distinct CDR3 sequences; approximately 22% are singletons and the top ten take 10%. Sequenced material: PBMCs from blood, taken 4 to 6 days after vaccination. This sequence originates from a man in his fifties who received an inactivated influenza vaccine.

CDR3 sequence reads: CASSYAISDEQFF. The CDR3 DNA follows: TGTGCCAGCAGTTACGCTATTAGTGACGAGCAGTTCTTC. This sequence joins TRBV6-2 or TRBV6-3 and TRBJ2-1, with unresolved D. The V and J ends lost 2 bases and 10 bases respectively, with 12 bases between them. Germline values: CDR1 MNHEY, CDR2 SVGEGT. The CDR3 is made up of 13 amino acids.